The clone carrying this T cell receptor (beta chain) was counted only a few times. The data are from a study of blood T cell repertoires in COVID-19. Study summary: Samples taken during acute and convalescent COVID-19 were collected in the United States, Italy and Spain. From T cells, B-cell-depleted T cells, or PBMCs came the material, which was cDNA or gDNA.

Assay: immunoSEQ multiplex PCR; the TCRdb copy retains only in-frame clones and omits some. The table has roughly 98,000 clones, 82% seen once. Sequencing was performed on peripheral blood. The clonotype comes from a man aged 65 to 79 with active or convalescent COVID-19.

Written as DNA, the CDR3 is TGTGCCAGCAGCTTGATGCGGGGGGGCTACAATGAGCAGTTCTTC. This sequence encodes CASSLMRGGYNEQFF. This chain uses TRBV5-5 with TRBJ2-1, with 9 bases matching TRBD2. Losses at the gene ends were 1 base for V and 3 bases for J; bases not matched to a gene: 2. CDR3 size: 15 residues. CDR1 is SGHKS, CDR2 YYEKEE, per germline (reference sequence).